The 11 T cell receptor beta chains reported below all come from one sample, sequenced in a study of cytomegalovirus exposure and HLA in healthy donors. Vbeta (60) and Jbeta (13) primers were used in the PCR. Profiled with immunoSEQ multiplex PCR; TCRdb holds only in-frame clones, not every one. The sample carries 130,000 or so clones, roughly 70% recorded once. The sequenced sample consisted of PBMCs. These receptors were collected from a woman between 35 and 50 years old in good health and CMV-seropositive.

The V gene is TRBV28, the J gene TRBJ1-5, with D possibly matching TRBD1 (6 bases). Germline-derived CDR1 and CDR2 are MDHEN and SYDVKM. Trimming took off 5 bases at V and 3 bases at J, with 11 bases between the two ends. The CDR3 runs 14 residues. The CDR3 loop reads CASSQPGHNQPQHF. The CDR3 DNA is TGTGCCAGCAGTCAACCGGGACACAATCAGCCCCAGCATTTT. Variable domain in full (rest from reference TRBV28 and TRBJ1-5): DVKVTQSSRYLVKRTGEKVFLECVQDMDHENMFWYRQDPGLGLRLIYFSYDVKMKEKGDIPEGYSVSREKKERFSLILESASTNQTSMYLCASSQPGHNQPQHFGDGTRLSIL.

The CDR3 loop reads CASSTDELSYEQYF. In DNA form, the CDR3 reads TGTGCCAGCAGTACCGATGAACTCTCCTACGAGCAGTACTTC. V and J are TRBV6-6 and TRBJ2-7; D uncertain. V was clipped by 5 bases and J by 0 bases, with 11 bases between them. The CDR3 is made up of 14 amino acids. Germline lookup yields CDR1 MNHNY and CDR2 SVGAGI (reference sequence).

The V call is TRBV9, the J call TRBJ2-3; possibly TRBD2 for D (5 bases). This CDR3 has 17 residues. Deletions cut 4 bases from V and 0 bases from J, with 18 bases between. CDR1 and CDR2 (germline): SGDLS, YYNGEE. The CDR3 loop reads CASSTSWTAGSTDTQYF. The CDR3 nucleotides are TGTGCCAGCAGCACGTCCTGGACCGCGGGCAGCACAGATACGCAGTATTTT.

CDR3 sequence reads: CASSSLAGAYQETQYF. CDR3 bases: TGTGCCAGCAGTAGTCTAGCGGGAGCTTACCAAGAGACCCAGTACTTC. The chain joins TRBV27 to TRBJ2-5; 10 bases fit TRBD2. The CDR3 has 16 amino acids. Trimming removed 5 bases from V and 0 bases from J; junction bases left unmatched: 6. Germline values: CDR1 MNHEY, CDR2 SMNVEV (reference sequence).

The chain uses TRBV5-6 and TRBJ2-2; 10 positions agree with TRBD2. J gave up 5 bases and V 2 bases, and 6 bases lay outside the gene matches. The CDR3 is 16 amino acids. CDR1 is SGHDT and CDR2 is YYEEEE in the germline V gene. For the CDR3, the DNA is TGTGCCAGCAGCTTTTATAGCGGGGGGATAACCGGGGAGCTGTTTTTT. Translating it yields CASSFYSGGITGELFF.

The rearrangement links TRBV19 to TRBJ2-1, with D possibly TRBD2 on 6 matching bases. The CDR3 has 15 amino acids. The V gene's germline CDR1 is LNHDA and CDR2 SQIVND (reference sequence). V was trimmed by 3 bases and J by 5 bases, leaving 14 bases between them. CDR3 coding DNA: TGTGCCAGTAGTATCGGACTACCAGTGGACAATGAGCAGTTCTTC. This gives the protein CASSIGLPVDNEQFF.

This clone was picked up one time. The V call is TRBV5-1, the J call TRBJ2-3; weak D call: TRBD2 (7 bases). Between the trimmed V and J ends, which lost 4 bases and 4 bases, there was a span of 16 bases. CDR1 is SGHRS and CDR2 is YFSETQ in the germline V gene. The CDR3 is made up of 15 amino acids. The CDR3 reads CASSQSGEGADTQYF. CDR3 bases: TGCGCCAGCAGCCAATCGGGGGAGGGGGCAGATACGCAGTATTTT.

The CDR3 sequence: CASSLGLDSYNEQFF. The CDR3 nucleotides read TGTGCCAGCAGCTTAGGACTAGATTCCTACAATGAGCAGTTCTTC. The V and J genes are TRBV11-2 and TRBJ2-1; TRBD2 might be the D (6 bases). CDR1 is SGHAT, CDR2 FQNNGV, per germline. V was trimmed by 1 base and J by 1 base, leaving 8 bases between them. This CDR3 comprises 15 residues.

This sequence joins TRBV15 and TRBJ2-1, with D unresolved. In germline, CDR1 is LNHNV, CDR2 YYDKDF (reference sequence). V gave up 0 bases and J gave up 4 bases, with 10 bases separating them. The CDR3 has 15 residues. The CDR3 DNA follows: TGTGCCACCAGCAGAGACCCCCCCGGGTACAATGAGCAGTTCTTC. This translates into CATSRDPPGYNEQFF.

CDR3 protein: CSVEGAGSNLYEQYF. The DNA of the CDR3 is TGCAGCGTTGAAGGGGCGGGCAGTAACCTCTACGAGCAGTACTTC. V and J are TRBV29-1 and TRBJ2-7, with D perhaps TRBD2 (5 bases). This CDR3 region has 15 residues. Germline CDR1 SQVTM, CDR2 ANQGSEA. The V and J ends lost 1 base and 3 bases respectively, with 16 bases between them.

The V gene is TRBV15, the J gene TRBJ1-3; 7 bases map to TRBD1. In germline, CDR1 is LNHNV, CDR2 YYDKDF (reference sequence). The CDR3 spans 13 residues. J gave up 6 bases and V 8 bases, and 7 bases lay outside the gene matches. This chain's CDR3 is CATHRGRENTIYF. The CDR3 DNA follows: TGTGCCACCCACAGGGGTCGTGAAAACACCATATATTTT.